These T cell receptor beta chains were read from a single sample in a study of blood T cell repertoires in COVID-19. Only in-frame clones appear in the TCRdb table, and some are missing; sequencing was by immunoSEQ multiplex PCR. The sample lists 130,000 or so clones; roughly 89% were seen once. The sample was peripheral blood. The receptors originated from a man aged 35 to 55 with acute or convalescent COVID-19. Each CDR3 is given with its conserved first and last residue. Each record gives: D gene, V gene, J gene, clone size, CDR3 protein, CDR3 DNA. A D gene is named only where the DNA matches it firmly. Size is stated for part of the rows, as once, few or many counts, or as a class when the clone is expanded.

d_call: TRBD1
v_call: TRBV5-5
j_call: TRBJ1-2
clone_size: .
cdr3_aa: CASSLATPGQGTFYGYTF
cdr3_nt: TGTGCCAGCAGCTTGGCTACACCGGGACAGGGTACCTTTTATGGCTACACCTTC

d_call: .
v_call: TRBV11-2
j_call: TRBJ2-3
clone_size: .
cdr3_aa: CASSPLGSADTQYF
cdr3_nt: TGTGCCAGCAGCCCCCTTGGTTCGGCAGATACGCAGTATTTT

d_call: .
v_call: TRBV3-1/TRBV3-2
j_call: TRBJ1-2
clone_size: .
cdr3_aa: CASSLGGRGYTF
cdr3_nt: TGTGCCAGCAGCCTGGGGGGGCGAGGCTACACCTTC

d_call: .
v_call: TRBV7-9
j_call: TRBJ2-1
clone_size: .
cdr3_aa: CATTNRQANEQFF
cdr3_nt: TGTGCCACCACGAACAGACAGGCGAATGAGCAGTTCTTC

d_call: TRBD1
v_call: TRBV15
j_call: TRBJ1-4
clone_size: .
cdr3_aa: CATSLDRGSEKLFF
cdr3_nt: TGTGCCACCAGCCTCGACAGGGGCTCTGAAAAACTGTTTTTT

d_call: TRBD1
v_call: TRBV4-3
j_call: TRBJ1-1
clone_size: .
cdr3_aa: CASSQGTGLAFF
cdr3_nt: TGCGCCAGCAGCCAGGGGACAGGGCTCGCTTTCTTT

d_call: .
v_call: TRBV6-1
j_call: TRBJ1-2
clone_size: .
cdr3_aa: CASSEALGAAGYGYTF
cdr3_nt: TGTGCCAGCAGTGAAGCGTTGGGAGCAGCTGGCTATGGCTACACCTTC

d_call: TRBD2
v_call: TRBV29-1
j_call: TRBJ2-5
clone_size: .
cdr3_aa: CSAWGGETQYF
cdr3_nt: TGCAGCGCCTGGGGGGGAGAGACCCAGTACTTC

d_call: TRBD1
v_call: TRBV6-5
j_call: TRBJ1-1
clone_size: once
cdr3_aa: CASSYKGADTEAFF
cdr3_nt: TGTGCCAGCAGTTACAAGGGGGCGGACACTGAAGCTTTCTTT

d_call: .
v_call: TRBV6-2/TRBV6-3
j_call: TRBJ1-5
clone_size: .
cdr3_aa: CASSPQHSNQPQHF
cdr3_nt: TGTGCCAGCAGTCCACAGCATAGCAATCAGCCCCAGCATTTT

d_call: TRBD1
v_call: TRBV6-1
j_call: TRBJ2-1
clone_size: .
cdr3_aa: CASSGTGQTHMREQFF
cdr3_nt: TGTGCCAGCAGTGGGACGGGACAGACACATATGAGGGAGCAGTTCTTC

d_call: .
v_call: TRBV30
j_call: TRBJ1-2
clone_size: .
cdr3_aa: CAWSAPVEGGYTF
cdr3_nt: TGTGCCTGGAGCGCTCCAGTAGAGGGTGGCTACACCTTC

d_call: .
v_call: TRBV30
j_call: TRBJ1-2
clone_size: .
cdr3_aa: CAWTSDSYYGYTF
cdr3_nt: TGTGCCTGGACGTCTGACAGCTACTATGGCTACACCTTC

d_call: .
v_call: TRBV4-1
j_call: TRBJ1-5
clone_size: .
cdr3_aa: CASSQVGGQANQPQHF
cdr3_nt: TGCGCCAGCAGCCAAGTGGGTGGGCAGGCAAATCAGCCCCAGCATTTT

d_call: .
v_call: TRBV30
j_call: TRBJ1-5
clone_size: .
cdr3_aa: CAWSVVLGGGQPQHF
cdr3_nt: TGTGCCTGGAGTGTAGTTCTGGGAGGGGGTCAGCCCCAGCATTTT

d_call: .
v_call: TRBV19
j_call: TRBJ1-5
clone_size: .
cdr3_aa: CASSSQSRNQPQHF
cdr3_nt: TGTGCCAGTAGTTCCCAGTCCAGGAATCAGCCCCAGCATTTT

d_call: TRBD1
v_call: TRBV27
j_call: TRBJ2-7
clone_size: .
cdr3_aa: CASSPRQGYEQYF
cdr3_nt: TGTGCCAGCAGTCCCCGACAGGGATACGAGCAGTACTTC

d_call: TRBD1
v_call: TRBV9
j_call: TRBJ1-2
clone_size: .
cdr3_aa: CASSPGTGNYGYTF
cdr3_nt: TGTGCCAGCAGTCCCGGGACAGGGAACTATGGCTACACCTTC

d_call: .
v_call: TRBV3-1/TRBV3-2
j_call: TRBJ2-2
clone_size: once
cdr3_aa: CASSISTRTGELFF
cdr3_nt: TGTGCCAGCAGCATCTCTACTAGGACCGGGGAGCTGTTTTTT

d_call: TRBD2
v_call: TRBV6-1
j_call: TRBJ2-5
clone_size: .
cdr3_aa: CASSELAGGPGETQYF
cdr3_nt: TGTGCCAGCAGTGAACTAGCGGGAGGGCCCGGGGAGACCCAGTACTTC

d_call: .
v_call: TRBV18
j_call: TRBJ1-1
clone_size: .
cdr3_aa: CASSRQDTEAFF
cdr3_nt: TGTGCCAGCTCTAGACAGGACACTGAAGCTTTCTTT

d_call: TRBD2
v_call: TRBV3-1/TRBV3-2
j_call: TRBJ2-7
clone_size: .
cdr3_aa: CASSPSGTYEQYF
cdr3_nt: TGTGCCAGCAGCCCTAGCGGGACCTACGAGCAGTACTTC

d_call: .
v_call: TRBV10-1
j_call: TRBJ2-3
clone_size: .
cdr3_aa: CASTPSRAIGGDTQYF
cdr3_nt: TGCGCCAGCACCCCGAGCAGGGCTATTGGTGGAGATACGCAGTATTTT

d_call: .
v_call: TRBV29-1
j_call: TRBJ1-2
clone_size: .
cdr3_aa: CSVGGDIGYGYTF
cdr3_nt: TGCAGCGTAGGGGGGGACATCGGATATGGCTACACCTTC

d_call: TRBD1
v_call: TRBV4-2
j_call: TRBJ1-6
clone_size: .
cdr3_aa: CASSRSGTGESPLHF
cdr3_nt: TGTGCCAGCAGCCGATCCGGGACAGGTGAATCACCCCTCCACTTT

d_call: .
v_call: TRBV5-8
j_call: TRBJ2-7
clone_size: .
cdr3_aa: CASSLAGGQYF
cdr3_nt: TGTGCCAGCAGCTTGGCCGGCGGGCAGTACTTC

d_call: .
v_call: TRBV6-5
j_call: TRBJ2-3
clone_size: .
cdr3_aa: CASSLDSSTDTQYF
cdr3_nt: TGTGCCAGCAGTCTGGACAGTAGCACAGATACGCAGTATTTT

d_call: TRBD2
v_call: TRBV15
j_call: TRBJ2-2
clone_size: .
cdr3_aa: CATSKWTSDNSDTGELFF
cdr3_nt: TGTGCCACCAGCAAATGGACTAGCGATAACTCAGACACCGGGGAGCTGTTTTTT

d_call: TRBD1
v_call: TRBV3-1/TRBV3-2
j_call: TRBJ1-1
clone_size: once
cdr3_aa: CASSRARTGTLNTEAFF
cdr3_nt: TGTGCCAGCAGCCGGGCTCGGACAGGGACTTTGAACACTGAAGCTTTCTTT

d_call: TRBD1
v_call: TRBV27
j_call: TRBJ2-2
clone_size: .
cdr3_aa: CASSLLRGQGDTGELFF
cdr3_nt: TGTGCCAGCAGTCTCCTGAGGGGACAGGGGGACACCGGGGAGCTGTTTTTT

d_call: TRBD1
v_call: TRBV5-6
j_call: TRBJ2-1
clone_size: .
cdr3_aa: CASSAAGTGVEQFF
cdr3_nt: TGTGCCAGCAGCGCGGCCGGGACAGGGGTCGAGCAGTTCTTC